This T cell receptor (beta chain) stems from a study of cytomegalovirus exposure and HLA in healthy donors. Overall study results and limits: Later analysis suggested most CMV-associated TCR beta chains were HLA-restricted. Rare TCR sequences predominated, though certain public TCRs were found in many donors. Accurate prediction of HLA-A and HLA-B alleles (for most subjects) was reportedly achieved from TCR beta sequences.

Primers included in the PCR were 60 Vbeta and 13 Jbeta primers. Method: immunoSEQ multiplex PCR; TCRdb's copy keeps in-frame clones and lacks some. The repertoire includes about 160,000 clones, roughly 85% of them detected once, and 0.85% to 1% sits in the top ten. Among the donors, all were healthy bone marrow donors. On this clone itself: What it recognizes is unknown.

The receptor comes from a woman aged 45-59 years in good health and CMV-seropositive. Specimen: PBMCs.

CDR3 protein: CASRRQEKEETQYF. CDR3 DNA sequence: TGTGCCAGCAGAAGACAGGAGAAGGAAGAGACCCAGTACTTC. The chain has TRBV6-6 and TRBJ2-5; TRBD1 might be the D (6 bases). In germline, CDR1 is MNHNY, CDR2 SVGAGI (reference sequence). Trimming left V 6 bases short and J 3 bases short, with 14 bases between. This CDR3 spans 14 amino acids.